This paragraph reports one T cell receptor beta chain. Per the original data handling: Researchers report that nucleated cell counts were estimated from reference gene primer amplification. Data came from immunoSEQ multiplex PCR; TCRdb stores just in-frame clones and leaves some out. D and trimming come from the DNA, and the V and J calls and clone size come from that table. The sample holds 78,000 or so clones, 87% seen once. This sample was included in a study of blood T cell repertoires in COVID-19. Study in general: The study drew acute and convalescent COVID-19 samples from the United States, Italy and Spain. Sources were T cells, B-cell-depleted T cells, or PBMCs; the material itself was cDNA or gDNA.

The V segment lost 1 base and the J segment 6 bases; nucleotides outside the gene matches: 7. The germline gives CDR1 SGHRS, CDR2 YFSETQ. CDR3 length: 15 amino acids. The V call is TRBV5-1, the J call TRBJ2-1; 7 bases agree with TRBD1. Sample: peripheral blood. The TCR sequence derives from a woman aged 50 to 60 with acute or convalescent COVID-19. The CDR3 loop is CASSLTDRRRNEQFF. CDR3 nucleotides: TGCGCCAGCAGCTTGACGGACAGGAGGCGCAATGAGCAGTTCTTC.